Included here is one TCR beta chain sequence, with context. Its antigen is as yet unknown. V shed 5 bases and J shed 9 bases, with 7 bases lying between them. The germline V gene has CDR1 SGHTA and CDR2 FQGNSA. The CDR3 contains 11 residues. These data come from a study of OX40 agonist ivuxolimab in advanced cancers. Study as a whole: The dose of intravenous ivuxolimab that patients received every 2 weeks ranged from 0.01 to 10 mg/kg. Patients with hepatocellular carcinoma, melanoma, renal cell or head and neck cancer made up the dose-escalation patients.

Whole-study findings and limits: Relatively little clonal expansion, among the lowest observed, appeared in partial responders at 0.1-3.0 mg/kg.

Profiled with immunoSEQ multiplex PCR; TCRdb holds only in-frame clones, not every one. The sample includes approximately 39,000 clones, roughly 81% seen only once; the top ten take over 20%. The chain is built from TRBV7-2 and TRBJ2-2; no reliable D call. The sequence was obtained from an adult with an advanced solid tumor such as melanoma, head and neck, liver or kidney cancer. The source material was CD4+ or CD8+ T cells sorted from blood, sampled in a trial of the OX40 agonist ivuxolimab. The CDR3 DNA reads as TGTGCCAGCAGCGGCACTCGGGAGCTGTTTTTT. It specifies CASSGTRELFF.